The next 25 T cell receptor beta chains were all read from a single sample in a study of regulatory and conventional T cells in RAG deficiency. Genomic DNA came from blood conventional CD4+ T cells gated CD25-low CD127-high. The protocol was immunoSEQ multiplex PCR, while the TCRdb copy is restricted to in-frame clones and leaves out a portion. The sample lists 25,000 to 35,000 clones, around 96% seen once, with roughly 0.32% in the top ten. This same sample was also taken into another study, of regulatory T cells. That source reports: The primer mix had 52 TRBV and 13 TRBJ primers.

The sequencing input was CD25- CD4+ T cells sorted from blood. The receptors were gathered from a human donor in good health.

V usage is TRBV7-9 and J usage is TRBJ2-1; 8 bases are a match to TRBD1. Germline lookup yields CDR1 SEHNR and CDR2 FQNEAQ (reference sequence). The CDR3 has 15 residues. V shed 5 bases, J shed 6 bases, and the junction held 9 bases outside the gene matches. CDR3 DNA: TGTGCCAGCAGCACCCCGCAGGGGGCTTCCAATGAGCAGTTCTTC. Translated: CASSTPQGASNEQFF.

The chain employs TRBV30 and TRBJ2-1; 11 bases line up with TRBD2. The CDR3 contains 15 residues. With 1 base clipped from V and 4 bases from J, the junction kept 3 bases outside the gene matches. CDR1 GTSNPN and CDR2 SVGIG come from the germline V gene (reference sequence). The CDR3 nucleotides are TGTGCCTGGAGTGCGGGACTAGCGGATTACAATGAGCAGTTCTTC. Translation gives CAWSAGLADYNEQFF.

V is TRBV19 and J is TRBJ1-2; D is perhaps TRBD1 (5 bases). V lost 5 bases and J 1 base, leaving 14 bases between the germline ends. Germline CDR1 reads LNHDA; CDR2 reads SQIVND (reference sequence). This CDR3 is 15 amino acids long. CDR3 DNA sequence: TGTGCCAGTAGTTTAACAGGAGACTTTAACTATGGCTACACCTTC. Its protein is CASSLTGDFNYGYTF.

V usage is TRBV5-1 and J usage is TRBJ1-3, with TRBD1 as a possible D gene (5 bases). The V end lost 5 bases, the J end lost 0 bases, and 15 bases lay between the germline ends. The CDR3 is 16 residues long. The germline V gene encodes CDR1 SGHRS and CDR2 YFSETQ. The CDR3 DNA sequence: TGCGCCAGCAGAGGCGGGGGTAGAAGCTCTGGAAACACCATATATTTT. Translation gives CASRGGGRSSGNTIYF. Looking up the rest from reference TRBV5-1 and TRBJ1-3 gives the full variable domain: KAGVTQTPRYLIKTRGQQVTLSCSPISGHRSVSWYQQTPGQGLQFLFEYFSETQRNKGNFPGRFSGRQFSNSRSEMNVSTLELGDSALYLCASRGGGRSSGNTIYFGEGSWLTVV.

The rearrangement links TRBV6-6 to TRBJ2-3; the match to TRBD2 covers 7 bases. Trimming cost V 6 bases and J 6 bases; bases outside gene matches: 9. From germline, CDR1 is MNHNY and CDR2 SVGAGI (reference sequence). CDR3 length: 14 residues. CDR3 sequence (DNA): TGTGCCAGCAGCCCTAGCGGTAGAGTCGATACGCAGTATTTT. This codes for CASSPSGRVDTQYF.

The V call is TRBV27, the J call TRBJ1-2; D uncertain. The CDR3 is made up of 16 amino acids. Germline V gene lookup returns CDR1 MNHEY and CDR2 SMNVEV (reference sequence). Trimming stripped 5 bases from V and 3 bases from J, with 19 bases between. CDR3 sequence reads: CASSITQTKEHYGYTF. The CDR3, as DNA: TGTGCCAGCAGTATAACACAGACAAAAGAGCACTATGGCTACACCTTC.

V is TRBV15 and J is TRBJ1-5; D is undetermined. Trimming pared 0 bases from V and 4 bases from J, leaving 10 bases between. The CDR3 loop spans 15 amino acids. Germline V gene sequence: CDR1 LNHNV, CDR2 YYDKDF (reference sequence). The CDR3 DNA is TGTGCCACCAGCAGAGATGGCTCGGGTAATCAGCCCCAGCATTTT. This encodes CATSRDGSGNQPQHF.

The CDR3 DNA sequence: TGTGCCAGCTCACAGAACGGACAGTTTAACACCGGGGAGCTGTTTTTT. Its translation is CASSQNGQFNTGELFF. The V gene is TRBV18, the J gene TRBJ2-2; possible D gene TRBD1, 6 bases. V lost 4 bases and J 2 bases, leaving 14 bases between the germline ends. The CDR3 has 16 residues. The V gene's germline CDR1 is KGHSH and CDR2 LQKENI.

The CDR3 sequence is CASSLASISSYNSPLHF. In nucleotides, the CDR3 is TGTGCCAGCAGCCTAGCTTCCATAAGCTCCTATAATTCACCCCTCCACTTT. The rearrangement joins TRBV5-6 to TRBJ1-6, with D uncertain. Germline-derived CDR1 and CDR2 are SGHDT and YYEEEE. This CDR3 has 17 amino acids. With 4 bases removed from V and 0 bases from J, the gap between germline ends came to 14 bases.

This rearrangement joins TRBV30 to TRBJ1-2; 9 nucleotides line up with TRBD1. CDR1 is GTSNPN and CDR2 is SVGIG in the germline V gene (reference sequence). V trimming: 0 bases; J trimming: 8 bases; junction bases outside the gene matches: 16. The CDR3 length is 17 residues. CDR3 residues: CAWSVPSSQQGARGYTF. The CDR3 coding sequence is TGTGCCTGGAGTGTTCCTTCTTCTCAACAGGGGGCGCGGGGCTACACCTTC.

The chain couples TRBV29-1 to TRBJ1-1; the match to TRBD1 covers 9 bases. This CDR3 is 12 amino acids long. From germline, CDR1 is SQVTM and CDR2 ANQGSEA. With 7 bases clipped from V and 1 base from J, the junction kept 1 base outside the gene matches. The CDR3, as DNA: TGCAGCGGGACAGGGGCGAACACTGAAGCTTTCTTT. Its translation is CSGTGANTEAFF.

The CDR3 is CASPRTGNDYTF. DNA for the CDR3: TGTGCCAGCCCCCGCACAGGGAACGACTACACCTTC. The chain links TRBV6-6 to TRBJ1-2; maybe TRBD1 (6 bases). Germline V gene data show CDR1 as MNHNY and CDR2 as SVGAGI (reference sequence). V was shortened by 8 bases and J by 10 bases, with 17 bases between the two germline ends. CDR3 length: 12 amino acids.

This chain joins TRBV7-9 and TRBJ1-2, with TRBD1 identical over 9 bases. This CDR3 has 15 amino acids. The germline V gene encodes CDR1 SEHNR and CDR2 FQNEAQ (reference sequence). The V segment lost 1 base and the J segment 4 bases; nucleotides outside the gene matches: 4. The CDR3 nucleotides read TGTGCCAGCAGCTTAGAAACAGGGGGCTTCTATGGCTACACCTTC. It yields the protein CASSLETGGFYGYTF.

This clone was seen only once. The chain couples TRBV6-5 to TRBJ2-5; 9 bases line up with TRBD2. This CDR3 has 13 amino acids. Germline V gives CDR1 MNHEY, CDR2 SVGAGI. With V trimmed by 4 bases and J by 4 bases, 1 base remained unmatched. CDR3 region: CASSFSGRETQYF. For the CDR3, the DNA is TGTGCCAGCAGTTTTAGCGGGAGAGAGACCCAGTACTTC.

The chain has TRBV12-5 and TRBJ2-1; no definite D call. The germline CDR1 and CDR2 sequences are LGHNT and FRNRAP. The CDR3 contains 11 residues. V lost 2 bases, J lost 7 bases, and 3 bases lay in between. CDR3 nucleotide sequence: TGTGCTAGTGGTTTGATAAATGAGCAGTTCTTC. Translated, it gives CASGLINEQFF.

V gene TRBV11-2 combines with J gene TRBJ1-2, with TRBD1 identical over 7 bases. Germline loops: CDR1 SGHAT, CDR2 FQNNGV. The CDR3 is 16 residues long. Unmatched junction bases numbered 10, after V lost 4 bases and J lost 2 bases. The CDR3, as DNA: TGTGCCAGCAGCTCTATCACAGGGGATCGAAACTATGGCTACACCTTC. Its protein product is CASSSITGDRNYGYTF.

The chain links TRBV4-2 to TRBJ2-7; TRBD2 aligns across 7 bases. This CDR3 spans 15 amino acids. CDR1 and CDR2 (germline): LGHNA, YNFKEQ. Losses at the gene ends were 0 bases for V and 6 bases for J; bases not matched to a gene: 8. In DNA form, the CDR3 reads TGTGCCAGCAGCCAAGACTCCGGGGGGATCGGCGAGCAGTACTTC. As protein: CASSQDSGGIGEQYF.

This rearrangement joins TRBV6-5 to TRBJ1-5; D gene uncertain. The CDR3 length is 14 residues. Trimming removed 6 bases at V and 6 bases at J, with 15 bases between. Germline CDR1 MNHEY, CDR2 SVGAGI. CDR3 coding DNA: TGTGCCAGCAGCATCACAGCAGCCGGTCAGCCCCAGCATTTT. Translation: CASSITAAGQPQHF.

This chain links TRBV25-1 with TRBJ2-3, with D perhaps matching TRBD1 (5 bases). The germline V and J ends were trimmed by 4 bases and 4 bases, with 12 bases remaining between them. The CDR3 runs 14 residues. CDR1 is MGHDK, CDR2 SYGVNS, per germline. DNA of the CDR3: TGTGCCAGCAGTGGTCAGGGTGGCTCAGATACGCAGTATTTT. Residues: CASSGQGGSDTQYF.

Only one count was recorded for this clone. The genes are TRBV5-5 and TRBJ2-7, with TRBD2 identical over 10 bases. Germline V lookup: CDR1 SGHKS, CDR2 YYEKEE (reference sequence). Germline trimming cut 2 bases from V and 5 bases from J; bases unmatched to any gene: 7. This CDR3 region has 15 residues. CDR3 in amino acids: CASSFRAGGQNEQYF. CDR3 nucleotide sequence: TGTGCCAGCAGCTTTCGAGCGGGAGGGCAAAACGAGCAGTACTTC.

The chain carries TRBV4-3 and TRBJ2-7, with 8 bases that match TRBD1. The J segment lost 7 bases and the V segment lost 0 bases, leaving 8 bases of the junction unmatched. Germline CDR1 and CDR2: LGHNA and YSLEER. This CDR3 contains 15 residues. DNA of the CDR3: TGCGCCAGCAGCCAAGAACGGCAGGGGGCATGGGAGCAGTACTTC. It specifies CASSQERQGAWEQYF.

V is TRBV20-1 and J is TRBJ2-3; D is unresolved. V was cut by 4 bases and J by 5 bases, with 7 bases left in between. The V gene's germline CDR1 is DFQATT and CDR2 SNEGSKA (reference sequence). The CDR3 has 11 residues. In DNA form, the CDR3 reads TGCAGTGCTACCCACGGAGATACGCAGTATTTT. This gives the protein CSATHGDTQYF.

V gene TRBV21-1 combines with J gene TRBJ2-5; TRBD1 is the table's D call and was not checked against the DNA. TRBV21-1 corresponds to a pseudogene. CDR3 length equals 18 residues. CDR3 nucleotides: TGTGCCAGCAGCAAAGCGCCCAGGGGACAGGGGGGTGAGGAGACCCAGTACTTC. Its protein is CASSKAPRGQGGEETQYF.

V usage is TRBV7-3 and J usage is TRBJ1-1; maybe TRBD1 (6 bases). The CDR3 sequence is 14 residues long. Germline CDR1 SGHTA, CDR2 FQGTGA. Trimming left V 5 bases short and J 7 bases short, with 17 bases between. CDR3 protein: CASSLEPGTNEAFF. CDR3 sequence (DNA): TGTGCCAGCAGCCTAGAACCCGGGACAAATGAAGCTTTCTTT. Complete variable domain (other parts from reference TRBV7-3 and TRBJ1-1): GAGVSQTPSNKVTEKGKYVELRCDPISGHTALYWYRQSLGQGPEFLIYFQGTGAADDSGLPNDRFFAVRPEGSVSTLKIQRTERGDSAVYLCASSLEPGTNEAFFGQGTRLTVV.

This clone was seen a handful of times. The chain joins TRBV5-8 to TRBJ2-7, with 7 bases identical to TRBD1. The CDR3 extends over 15 amino acids. Germline V CDR1 and CDR2: SGHTS, YDEGEE. V was clipped by 5 bases and J by 2 bases; unmatched bases: 10. CDR3 nucleotides: TGTGCCAGCAGTCTAGCCGACAGGGTCCCCTACGAGCAGTACTTC. Its translation is CASSLADRVPYEQYF.